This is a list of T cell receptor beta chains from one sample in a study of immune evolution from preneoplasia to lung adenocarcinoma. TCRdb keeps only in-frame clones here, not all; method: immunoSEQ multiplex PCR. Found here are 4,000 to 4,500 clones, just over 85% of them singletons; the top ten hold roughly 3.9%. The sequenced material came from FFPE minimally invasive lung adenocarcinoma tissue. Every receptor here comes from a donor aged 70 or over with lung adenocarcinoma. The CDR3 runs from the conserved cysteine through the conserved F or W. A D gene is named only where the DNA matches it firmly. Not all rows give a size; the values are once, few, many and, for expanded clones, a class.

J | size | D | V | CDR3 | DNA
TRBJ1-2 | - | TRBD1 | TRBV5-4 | CASSFRGGYGYTF | TGTGCCAGCAGCTTCAGGGGGGGCTATGGCTACACCTTC
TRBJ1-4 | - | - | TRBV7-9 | CASSWTEGNEKLFF | TGTGCCAGCAGTTGGACGGAGGGTAATGAAAAACTGTTTTTT
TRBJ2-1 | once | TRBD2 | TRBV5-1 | CASSPTGTSRDEQFF | TGCGCCAGCAGCCCCACCGGGACTAGCAGGGATGAGCAGTTCTTC
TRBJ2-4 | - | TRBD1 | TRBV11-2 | CASSLGAGGNIQYF | TGTGCCAGCAGCTTGGGGGCAGGGGGAAACATTCAGTACTTC
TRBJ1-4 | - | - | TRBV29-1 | CSVAHSLTNEKLFF | TGCAGCGTTGCTCACAGCTTAACTAATGAAAAACTGTTTTTT
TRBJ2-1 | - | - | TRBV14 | CASSQGNEQFF | TGTGCCAGCAGCCAAGGGAATGAGCAGTTCTTC
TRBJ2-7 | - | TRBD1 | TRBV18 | CASSERTGGSYEQYF | TGTGCCAGCTCAGAGAGGACAGGGGGATCCTACGAGCAGTACTTC
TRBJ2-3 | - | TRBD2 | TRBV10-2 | CASSHSGSGTDTQYF | TGCGCCAGCAGCCATAGCGGGAGTGGGACAGATACGCAGTATTTT
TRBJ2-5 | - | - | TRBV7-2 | CASSLGAGNKETQYF | TGTGCCAGCAGCTTAGGGGCGGGTAATAAAGAGACCCAGTACTTC
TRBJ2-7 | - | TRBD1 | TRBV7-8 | CASSVGVGQGSEQYF | TGTGCCAGCAGCGTAGGGGTGGGACAGGGCTCCGAGCAGTACTTC
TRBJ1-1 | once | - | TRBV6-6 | CASSLQSNTEAFF | TGTGCCAGCAGCTTACAGTCGAACACTGAAGCTTTCTTT
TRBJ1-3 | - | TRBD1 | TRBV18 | CASSPGQGGNTIYF | TGTGCCAGCTCGCCCGGACAGGGAGGAAACACCATATATTTT
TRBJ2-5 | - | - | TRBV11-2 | CASSLGVAQETQYF | TGTGCCAGCAGCTTAGGGGTAGCCCAAGAGACCCAGTACTTC
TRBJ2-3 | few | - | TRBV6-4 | CASSPEGGTDTQYF | TGTGCCAGCAGCCCGGAGGGGGGCACAGATACGCAGTATTTT
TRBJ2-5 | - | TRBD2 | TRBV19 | CASSRGLAGVETQYF | TGTGCCAGTAGTAGGGGACTAGCGGGAGTCGAGACCCAGTACTTC
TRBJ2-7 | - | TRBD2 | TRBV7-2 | CASSRTTSGHYEQYF | TGTGCCAGCAGCCGGACTACTAGCGGACACTACGAGCAGTACTTC
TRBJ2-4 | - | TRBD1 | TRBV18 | CASSPPDRDAKNIQYF | TGTGCCAGCTCACCACCGGACAGGGATGCCAAAAACATTCAGTACTTC
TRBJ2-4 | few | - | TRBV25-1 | CASSESGDGAKNIQYF | TGTGCCAGCAGTGAGTCGGGCGACGGAGCCAAAAACATTCAGTACTTC
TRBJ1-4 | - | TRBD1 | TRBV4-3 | CASSPQTGGVEKLFF | TGCGCCAGCAGCCCCCAGACAGGGGGGGTAGAAAAACTGTTTTTT
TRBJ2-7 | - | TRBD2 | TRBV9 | CASSVGSSGGYEQYF | TGTGCCAGCAGCGTAGGGTCTAGCGGAGGCTACGAGCAGTACTTC
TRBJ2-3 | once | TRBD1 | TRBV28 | CASSLSGQGYTDTQYF | TGTGCCAGCAGTTTATCAGGACAGGGATACACAGATACGCAGTATTTT
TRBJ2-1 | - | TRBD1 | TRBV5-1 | CASSLGQGAVGEQFF | TGCGCCAGCAGCCTGGGACAGGGGGCGGTTGGTGAGCAGTTCTTC